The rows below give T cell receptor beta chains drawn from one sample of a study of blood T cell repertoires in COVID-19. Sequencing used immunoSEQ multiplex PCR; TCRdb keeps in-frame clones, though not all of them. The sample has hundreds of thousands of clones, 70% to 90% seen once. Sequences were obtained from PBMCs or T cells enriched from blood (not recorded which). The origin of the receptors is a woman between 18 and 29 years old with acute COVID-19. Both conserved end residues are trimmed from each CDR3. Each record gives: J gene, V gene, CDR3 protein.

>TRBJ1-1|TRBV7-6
ASSTREGQEAF
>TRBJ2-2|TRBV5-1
ASSPLISANTGELF
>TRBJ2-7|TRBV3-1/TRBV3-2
ASSHSHATYEQY
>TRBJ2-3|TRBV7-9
ASSSAWSSGGVTDTQY
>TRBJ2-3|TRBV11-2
ASSLGRQTGTQY
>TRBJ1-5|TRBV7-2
ASNDQGDQPQH
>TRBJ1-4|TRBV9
ASSSQWAGVEKLF
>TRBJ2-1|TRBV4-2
ASSQDRGTTPMYNEQF
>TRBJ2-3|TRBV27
ASSPSRRDTQY
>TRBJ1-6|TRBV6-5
ASITFQGYNSPLH
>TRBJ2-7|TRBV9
ASSAPGVTYEQY
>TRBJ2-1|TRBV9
ASSVEPWTSGRNDVDEQF
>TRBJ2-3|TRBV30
AWSQGQGPDTQY
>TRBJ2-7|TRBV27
ASSQGPYEQY
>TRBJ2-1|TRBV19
ASSIGVAVDEQF
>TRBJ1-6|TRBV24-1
ATSDLYRDNSPLH
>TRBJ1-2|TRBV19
ASLTTVNYGYT
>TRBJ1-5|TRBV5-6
ASNRVGQPQH
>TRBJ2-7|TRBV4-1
ASSQVATSYEQY
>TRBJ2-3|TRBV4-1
ASSIAEQSTDTQY
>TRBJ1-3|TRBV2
ASSELEQGFVDTIY
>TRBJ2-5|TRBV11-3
ASSLGRDYQETQY
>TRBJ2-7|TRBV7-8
ASSWGLAGGSEQY
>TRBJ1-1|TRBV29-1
SAGDTMNTEAF